The source of this T cell receptor beta chain is a study of response to subunit inactivated influenza vaccine. Study findings and constraints: Few additional T cells are recruited per seasonal influenza vaccination, authors suggested.

With respect to this clonotype: Antigen: not known.

MiXCR, run by TCRdb on the RT-PCR reads, gives a single entry per CDR3 protein. The sample consists of about 520,000 distinct CDR3 sequences, roughly 25% of them appearing once. CDR3 length equals 11 residues. With 1 base clipped from V and 15 bases from J, the junction kept 3 bases outside the gene matches. Germline V gives CDR1 SNHLY, CDR2 FYNNEI. The chain employs TRBV2 and TRBJ2-1; 7 positions agree with TRBD1. The material was CD4+ T cells sorted from PBMCs, obtained around 5 days after vaccination. The receptor was isolated from a man aged 50 to 60 who received an inactivated influenza vaccine. The CDR3, as DNA: TGTGCCAGCAGTGAAGACAGGGGAGCGTTCTTC. Encoded protein: CASSEDRGAFF.